The sequence of this TCR beta chain was determined in a study of OX40 agonist ivuxolimab in advanced cancers. Study background: Ivuxolimab, an antibody that agonizes OX40 (CD134), was administered to the patients. At doses from 0.01 to 10 mg/kg, patients were given intravenous ivuxolimab every 2 weeks. Whole-study results and caveats: More expanded clones were seen, on average, in CD8+ T cells than in CD4+.

Note on this clone: As yet, its antigen is unknown.

Produced via immunoSEQ multiplex PCR; TCRdb's table is partial and in-frame only. The table shows 30,000 to 40,000 clones, with roughly nine tenths occurring only once. CDR3 length equals 16 residues. With 2 bases clipped from V and 4 bases from J, the junction kept 6 bases outside the gene matches. CDR1 and CDR2 from the germline V gene are MNHEY and SVGAGI. This TCR was sampled from an adult with an advanced solid tumor such as melanoma, head and neck, liver or kidney cancer. The J gene is TRBJ2-3, the V gene TRBV6-5; TRBD2 agrees at 10 bases. The sample consisted of CD4+ or CD8+ T cells sorted from blood, taken in a trial of the OX40 agonist ivuxolimab. The CDR3 reads CASSYPSSGGSDTQYF. The CDR3 DNA reads as TGTGCCAGCAGTTACCCCTCTAGCGGGGGTTCAGATACGCAGTATTTT.